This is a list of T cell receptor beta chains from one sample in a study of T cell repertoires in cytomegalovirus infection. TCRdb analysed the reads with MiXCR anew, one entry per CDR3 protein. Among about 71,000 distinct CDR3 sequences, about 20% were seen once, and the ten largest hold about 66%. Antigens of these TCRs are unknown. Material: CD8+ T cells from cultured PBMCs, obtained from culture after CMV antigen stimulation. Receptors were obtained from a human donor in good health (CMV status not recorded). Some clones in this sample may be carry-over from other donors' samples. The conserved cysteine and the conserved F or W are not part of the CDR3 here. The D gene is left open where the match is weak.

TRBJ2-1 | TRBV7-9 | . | ASSLSGSLYNEQF
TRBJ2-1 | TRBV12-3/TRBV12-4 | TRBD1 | ASGQTGAFNEQF
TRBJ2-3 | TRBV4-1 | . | ASSHDWADTQY
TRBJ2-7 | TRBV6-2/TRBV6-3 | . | ASSYINEQY
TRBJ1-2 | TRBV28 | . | ASSPLLPGEGGYT
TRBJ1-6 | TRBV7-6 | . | ASSLGEGSANSPLH
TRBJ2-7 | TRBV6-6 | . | ASSEGVNYEQY
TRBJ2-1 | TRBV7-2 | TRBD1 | ASSLVPGQGNNEQF
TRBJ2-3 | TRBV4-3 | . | ASSQDMRTASTDTQY
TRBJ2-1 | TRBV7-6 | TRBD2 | ASSLQLADNEQF
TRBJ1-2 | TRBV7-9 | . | ASSLSREGGDYGYT
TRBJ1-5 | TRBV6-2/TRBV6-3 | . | ASSYVSSHQPQH
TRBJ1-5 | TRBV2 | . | ASLGRERSNQPQH
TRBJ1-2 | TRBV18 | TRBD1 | ASSPWTGDGYT
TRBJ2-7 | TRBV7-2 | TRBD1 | ASSPAVGQGIEQY
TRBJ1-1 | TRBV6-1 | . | ALRTGAEAF
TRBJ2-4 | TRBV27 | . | ASSSSTLAKNIQY
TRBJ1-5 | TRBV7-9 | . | ASSEFDQPQH
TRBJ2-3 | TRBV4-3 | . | ASSQADSYTQY
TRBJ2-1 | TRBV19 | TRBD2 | ASTTAGGPSSYNEQF
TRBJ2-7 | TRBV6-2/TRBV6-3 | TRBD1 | ASSPRVRGTGVSYEQY
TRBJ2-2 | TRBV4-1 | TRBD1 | ASSLRDRDTGELF
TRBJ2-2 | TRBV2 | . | ASSEALRGQNTGELF
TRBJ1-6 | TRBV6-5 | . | ASSYSISSNSPLH
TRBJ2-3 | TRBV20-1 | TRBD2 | SAERGADTQY
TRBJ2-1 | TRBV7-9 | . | ASSRAGAGGSYNEQF
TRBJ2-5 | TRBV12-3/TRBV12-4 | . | ASSLGGTRETQY
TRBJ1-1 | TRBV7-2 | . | ASSEDIMNTEAF
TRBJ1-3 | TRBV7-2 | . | ASSLAPGSGNTIY